The 11 T cell receptor beta chains given below trace back to one sample, sequenced in a study of blood T cell repertoires in COVID-19. Produced via immunoSEQ multiplex PCR; TCRdb's table is partial and in-frame only. The sample has about 44,000 clones; roughly 87% are singletons. The source material was peripheral blood. These receptor sequences come from a woman older than 75 in a cohort sampled during active or convalescent COVID-19.

This sequence joins TRBV7-2 and TRBJ2-4; 10 nucleotides agree with TRBD2. The CDR3 runs to 15 residues. V was pared by 5 bases and J by 6 bases, with 7 bases of the junction left unmatched. The germline V gene encodes CDR1 SGHTA and CDR2 FQGNSA. Here the CDR3 reads CASSPGTSVGNIQYF. For the CDR3, the DNA is TGTGCCAGCAGCCCCGGGACTAGCGTGGGAAACATTCAGTACTTC.

This clone was recorded a few times. This chain joins TRBV27 and TRBJ1-6; 7 nucleotides align to TRBD1. CDR3 length: 20 residues. Germline V gene sequence: CDR1 MNHEY, CDR2 SMNVEV (reference sequence). V shed 0 bases and J 0 bases; nucleotides not matched to a gene: 11. The CDR3 region is CASSLSPQGVRDSYNSPLHF. The CDR3 DNA is TGTGCCAGCAGTTTATCCCCCCAGGGGGTGCGAGACTCCTATAATTCACCCCTCCACTTT.

This clone was seen a handful of times. This chain connects TRBV5-3 to TRBJ2-5; perhaps TRBD2 as D (6 bases). TRBV5-3 is an open reading frame whose function is uncertain. V was clipped by 4 bases and J by 2 bases, with 15 bases between them. This CDR3 is 15 amino acids long. In DNA form, the CDR3 reads TGTGCCAGAAGCCCGGGACTGAGTAGACAAGAGACCCAGTACTTC. It translates to CARSPGLSRQETQYF.

This chain connects TRBV7-2 to TRBJ1-2; 7 bases agree with TRBD1. Trimming removed 6 bases from V and 5 bases from J; junction bases left unmatched: 6. Per the germline V gene, CDR1 is SGHTA and CDR2 is FQGNSA. The CDR3 extends over 13 amino acids. CDR3 sequence: CASSSGTEYGYTF. CDR3 DNA sequence: TGTGCCAGCAGTTCCGGGACAGAGTATGGCTACACCTTC.

This rearrangement joins TRBV5-5 to TRBJ2-6; unclear D gene. V lost 0 bases, J lost 0 bases, and 10 bases lay in between. This CDR3 spans 17 amino acids. The germline V gene has CDR1 SGHKS and CDR2 YYEKEE (reference sequence). CDR3 bases: TGTGCCAGCAGCTTGGCCCTAGTTAGCTCTGGGGCCAACGTCCTGACTTTC. Its protein product is CASSLALVSSGANVLTF.

The sample holds a few counts of this clone. The chain employs TRBV21-1 and TRBJ1-2. TRBV21-1 is given as a pseudogene. The CDR3 consists of 18 residues. The CDR3 nucleotides are TGTGCCAGCAGCAAAGCGAACCCGAGTCACCTGTCGGGCTATGGCTACACCTTC. Its translation: CASSKANPSHLSGYGYTF.

V gene TRBV7-9 combines with J gene TRBJ2-1, with unresolved D. The CDR3 consists of 15 residues. Germline CDR1 SEHNR, CDR2 FQNEAQ (reference sequence). Trimming stripped 5 bases from V and 3 bases from J, with 14 bases between. CDR3 amino acids: CASSPELAFYNEQFF. In nucleotides, the CDR3 is TGTGCCAGCAGCCCAGAATTAGCTTTCTACAATGAGCAGTTCTTC.

The chain employs TRBV6-5 and TRBJ1-5, with a weak D call TRBD1 (6 bases). The V end lost 6 bases, the J end lost 3 bases, and 15 bases lay between the germline ends. Germline V gene lookup returns CDR1 MNHEY and CDR2 SVGAGI. This CDR3 contains 15 residues. DNA of the CDR3: TGTGCCAGCAGACCCAGTACAGGGAACAATCAGCCCCAGCATTTT. Its protein product is CASRPSTGNNQPQHF.

The rearrangement joins TRBV10-1 to TRBJ2-1, with 13 bases matching TRBD2. Germline CDR1 reads WNHNN; CDR2 reads SYGVQD (reference sequence). Trimming cost V 4 bases and J 8 bases; bases outside gene matches: 5. The CDR3 consists of 15 residues. The CDR3 nucleotides read TGCGCCAGCAGTGCGGGACTAGCGGGACCGGATGAGCAGTTCTTC. Amino acids: CASSAGLAGPDEQFF.

This chain links TRBV6-5 with TRBJ2-2; 10 bases line up with TRBD1. With V trimmed by 8 bases and J by 3 bases, 3 bases remained unmatched. This CDR3 is built from 14 residues. Germline CDR1 and CDR2: MNHEY and SVGAGI. The DNA of the CDR3 is TGTGCCAGCCGCGGGACAGGGGACACCGGGGAGCTGTTTTTT. Its protein is CASRGTGDTGELFF.

The rearrangement uses TRBV5-1 and TRBJ2-5, with TRBD2 identical over 7 bases. The CDR3 contains 16 residues. Germline V CDR1 and CDR2: SGHRS, YFSETQ. Trimming cost V 2 bases and J 0 bases; bases outside gene matches: 7. The CDR3 spells CASSLSGGTYQETQYF. The CDR3 nucleotides are TGCGCCAGCAGCTTATCCGGGGGGACCTACCAAGAGACCCAGTACTTC.